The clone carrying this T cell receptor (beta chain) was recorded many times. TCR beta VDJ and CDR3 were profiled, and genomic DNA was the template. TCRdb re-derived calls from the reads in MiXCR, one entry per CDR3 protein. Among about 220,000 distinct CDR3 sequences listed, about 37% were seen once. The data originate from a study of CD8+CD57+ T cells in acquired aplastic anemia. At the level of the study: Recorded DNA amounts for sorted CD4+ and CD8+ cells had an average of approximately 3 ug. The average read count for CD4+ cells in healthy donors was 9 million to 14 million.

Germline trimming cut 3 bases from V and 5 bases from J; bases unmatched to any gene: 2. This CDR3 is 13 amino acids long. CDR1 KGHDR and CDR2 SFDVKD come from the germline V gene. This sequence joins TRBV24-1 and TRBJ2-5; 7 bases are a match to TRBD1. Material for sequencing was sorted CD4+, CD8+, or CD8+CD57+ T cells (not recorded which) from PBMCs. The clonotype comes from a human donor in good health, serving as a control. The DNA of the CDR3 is TGTGCCACCAGTGATACAGGGGCGGAGACCCAGTACTTC. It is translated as CATSDTGAETQYF.